This T cell receptor (beta chain) was retrieved from a study of blood T cells in healthy people across ages. Study-wide findings and caveats: CMV status of donors was not determined, possibly confounding expanded clonotype changes.

Samples had at least 6.5 million PBMCs isolated from them. PCR was performed a second time for about 7 to 12 cycles using a sample-barcoded 5' primer and a J-beta primer mix. With 12 random nucleotides, a template-switch adaptor tagged each individual cDNA molecule. There were at least 3 million CDR3-containing paired-end reads obtained from each sample. In TCRdb, the 5' RACE reads were re-called with MiXCR into one record per CDR3 protein. The sample contains around 320,000 distinct CDR3 sequences, about 25% of which appear only once. For this clonotype: The antigen remains unidentified.

CDR1 is SQVTM and CDR2 is ANQGSEA in the germline V gene. This CDR3 has 11 amino acids. Specimen: blood. The chain couples TRBV29-1 to TRBJ2-7; 8 bases map to TRBD1. The sequence derives from a woman aged 70-85 years in good health. The chain's CDR3 is CRQTGDDEQYF. Written as DNA, the CDR3 is TGCAGACAGACAGGGGACGACGAGCAGTACTTC.